The 23 T cell receptor beta chains reported below all come from one sample, sequenced in a study of metastatic and nonmetastatic thyroid tumors. TCRdb re-analyzed the PCR reads using MiXCR. The table records about 47,000 clones, 20% to 25% of them present only once. Prior to thyroid surgery, none of the patients had received any treatment. Specimen: blood. Receptors were obtained from a male donor with papillary thyroid cancer or a benign thyroid nodule (not recorded which). Some clones in this sample may be carry-over from other donors' samples.

Remarks on this clone: One end of the junction fails to match germline, which may point to a read error. The V call is TRBV12-3 or TRBV12-4, the J call TRBJ2-7; D is tentatively TRBD1 or TRBD2 (5 bases each). The CDR3 loop spans 14 amino acids. This CDR3 is CASSTRDPSYDQYF. The DNA of the CDR3 is TGTGCCAGCAGTACAAGGGACCCGTCCTACGATCAGTACTTC.

V is TRBV20-1 and J is TRBJ2-1; 8 bases fit TRBD1. V was clipped by 0 bases and J by 4 bases; unmatched bases: 8. This CDR3 comprises 16 residues. Germline loops: CDR1 DFQATT, CDR2 SNEGSKA (reference sequence). In nucleotides, the CDR3 is TGCAGTGCTAGAGATAGTGGGCACAGGGGGTACAATGAGCAGTTCTTC. It codes for CSARDSGHRGYNEQFF.

This clone came up many times. The chain has TRBV18 and TRBJ2-3, with a tentative D call TRBD2 (5 bases). CDR1 and CDR2 (germline): KGHSH, LQKENI. The CDR3 is 15 residues long. V lost 6 bases and J 5 bases, leaving 18 bases between the germline ends. In DNA, the CDR3 is TGTGCCAGCTCCCCAGTGGTCTCGGGAAAAGATACGCAGTATTTT. Translation: CASSPVVSGKDTQYF.

In its sample, this clone was seen many times. This CDR3 is also generated by other DNA sequences in the sample. The chain employs TRBV2 and TRBJ2-7; possibly TRBD1 or TRBD2 for D (5 bases each). Trimming took off 9 bases at V and 0 bases at J, with 12 bases between the two ends. The CDR3 has 13 residues. Germline V lookup: CDR1 SNHLY, CDR2 FYNNEI. CDR3 amino acids: CASTGPTSYEQYF. Written as DNA, the CDR3 is TGTGCCAGTACGGGACCTACCTCCTACGAGCAGTACTTC.

The chain couples TRBV20-1 to TRBJ2-1, with D tentatively TRBD1 (6 bases). This CDR3 has 13 residues. Trimming shortened V by 6 bases and J by 5 bases, and 14 bases separated the two germline ends. CDR1 is DFQATT and CDR2 is SNEGSKA in the germline V gene (reference sequence). In DNA form, the CDR3 reads TGCAGTGCCCCGGGGACAACCCACAATGAGCAGTTCTTC. Its translation is CSAPGTTHNEQFF.

This chain joins TRBV19 and TRBJ1-6; D gene unclear. Germline V lookup: CDR1 LNHDA, CDR2 SQIVND (reference sequence). V lost 6 bases and J 7 bases, leaving 10 bases between the germline ends. The CDR3 consists of 13 residues. For the CDR3, the DNA is TGTGCCAGTAGAAGGCTATTAAATTCACCCCTCCACTTT. Amino acid sequence: CASRRLLNSPLHF.

V is TRBV11-1 and J is TRBJ2-7; D is tentatively TRBD1 or TRBD2 (5 bases each). Trimming removed 1 base from V and 2 bases from J, with 18 bases in between. Germline CDR1 is SGHAT and CDR2 is FQDESV (reference sequence). The CDR3 covers 17 residues. As DNA, the CDR3 is TGTGCCAGCAGCTTAGGGGACCCGGATCGGAAGCCCTACGAGCAGTACTTC. Its translation is CASSLGDPDRKPYEQYF.

The rearrangement links TRBV6-2 or TRBV6-3 to TRBJ2-2, with 9 bases matching TRBD1. Germline V gene sequence: CDR1 MNHEY, CDR2 SVGEGT. The J segment lost 2 bases and the V segment lost 0 bases, leaving 4 bases of the junction unmatched. The CDR3 has 17 amino acids. The CDR3 DNA sequence: TGTGCCAGCAGTTACTCGCCGACAGGGGGAAACACCGGGGAGCTGTTTTTT. Residues: CASSYSPTGGNTGELFF.

This clone was recorded at least ten times. The chain carries TRBV3-1 and TRBJ2-3; a weak D match, TRBD1 (6 bases). Germline V gives CDR1 LGHDT, CDR2 YNNKEL (reference sequence). The CDR3 consists of 15 residues. Deletions cut 4 bases from V and 5 bases from J, with 16 bases between. The CDR3 sequence: CASSPTAGGRDTQYF. CDR3 sequence (DNA): TGTGCCAGCAGCCCCACCGCTGGGGGCAGAGATACGCAGTATTTT.

This clone was recorded a few times. A much larger clone lies one base from this, so it may be a read error. J is TRBJ1-2 and V is TRBV5-6, with D unclear. Germline-derived CDR1 and CDR2 are SGHDT and YYEEEE. The ends were cut back, 1 base at V and 8 bases at J, with 6 bases in the middle. The CDR3 has 11 amino acids. As DNA, the CDR3 is TGTGCCAGCAGCTTGTCCGGGGGCTACACCTTC. Protein sequence: CASSLSGGYTF.

The V gene is TRBV19, the J gene TRBJ2-5, with 8 bases matching TRBD2. This CDR3 is 13 amino acids long. Germline loops: CDR1 LNHDA, CDR2 SQIVND (reference sequence). The ends lost 4 bases at V and 5 bases at J; junction bases unmatched: 3. CDR3 sequence (DNA): TGTGCCAGTAGTAGGGGACTAGTGGAGACCCAGTACTTC. It specifies CASSRGLVETQYF. Full variable domain (rest looked up from reference TRBV19 and TRBJ2-5): DGGITQSPKYLFRKEGQNVTLSCEQNLNHDAMYWYRQDPGQGLRLIYYSQIVNDFQKGDIAEGYSVSREKKESFPLTVTSAQKNPTAFYLCASSRGLVETQYFGPGTRLLVL.

In its sample, this clone is medium-sized. The chain joins TRBV30 to TRBJ1-2; D unresolved. The CDR3 spans 13 residues. Germline V gene data show CDR1 as GTSNPN and CDR2 as SVGIG (reference sequence). Trimming took 0 bases from V and 7 from J, leaving 12 bases between them. CDR3 DNA sequence: TGTGCCTGGAGTGTACCCCTCGGCGGTGGCTACACCTTC. This gives the protein CAWSVPLGGGYTF.

The chain is built from TRBV28 and TRBJ1-5; no clear D. V was trimmed by 7 bases and J by 7 bases, leaving 20 bases between them. Germline loops: CDR1 MDHEN, CDR2 SYDVKM. There are 15 residues in the CDR3. The chain's CDR3 is CASTQEGPGKQPQHF. The CDR3 nucleotides read TGTGCCAGCACCCAAGAAGGTCCGGGGAAGCAGCCCCAGCATTTT.

The CDR3 region is CASSEVGGVTLVSEDGYTF. The CDR3 region has the DNA TGTGCCAGCAGTGAAGTTGGTGGGGTGACACTCGTATCAGAAGATGGCTACACCTTC. The chain carries TRBV2 and TRBJ1-2; D not resolved. The CDR3 is 19 amino acids. V was clipped by 1 base and J by 6 bases, with 27 bases between them. Germline CDR1 SNHLY, CDR2 FYNNEI.

There are a few counts of this clone. This clone may be a read error of a much larger clone one base away. The rearrangement uses TRBV2 and TRBJ1-1; D is perhaps TRBD1 (5 bases). With 6 bases removed from V and 4 bases from J, the gap between germline ends came to 15 bases. There are 14 residues in the CDR3. Germline CDR1 reads SNHLY; CDR2 reads FYNNEI. The DNA of the CDR3 is TGTGCCAGCAGAGACCAGGGCCAGAGCACTGAAGCTTTCTTT. Translation: CASRDQGQSTEAFF. Together with reference TRBV2 and TRBJ1-1, the CDR3 gives the full variable domain: EPEVTQTPSHQVTQMGQEVILRCVPISNHLYFYWYRQILGQKVEFLVSFYNNEISEKSEIFDDQFSVERPDGSNFTLKIRSTKLEDSAMYFCASRDQGQSTEAFFGQGTRLTVV.

This rearrangement joins TRBV5-6 to TRBJ2-2; D is possibly TRBD1 or TRBD2 (5 bases each). V was clipped by 4 bases and J by 4 bases, with 14 bases between them. This CDR3 has 15 residues. Per germline, CDR1 SGHDT and CDR2 YYEEEE. The CDR3, as DNA: TGTGCCAGCAGCCGCTTAGAGGGACGCACCGGGGAGCTGTTTTTT. The encoded protein is CASSRLEGRTGELFF.

This clone appeared once. V gene TRBV11-2 combines with J gene TRBJ1-1, with D perhaps matching TRBD1 (5 bases). Trimming removed 2 bases from V and 4 bases from J, with 17 bases in between. This CDR3 comprises 16 residues. Per the germline V gene, CDR1 is SGHAT and CDR2 is FQNNGV. CDR3 sequence: CASSLRVWGPGTEAFF. CDR3 coding DNA: TGTGCCAGCAGCTTAAGGGTGTGGGGCCCGGGCACTGAAGCTTTCTTT.

V usage is TRBV5-1 and J usage is TRBJ2-2, with 8 bases that match TRBD1. Trimming removed 3 bases from V and 2 bases from J; junction bases left unmatched: 9. Germline V gene lookup returns CDR1 SGHRS and CDR2 YFSETQ. This CDR3 spans 17 amino acids. The CDR3 nucleotides read TGCGCCAGCAGCTCCCAAGAAGGACAGGGAAACACCGGGGAGCTGTTTTTT. Translation gives CASSSQEGQGNTGELFF. The full variable domain, in which reference TRBV5-1 and TRBJ2-2 provide the parts outside the CDR3, is KAGVTQTPRYLIKTRGQQVTLSCSPISGHRSVSWYQQTPGQGLQFLFEYFSETQRNKGNFPGRFSGRQFSNSRSEMNVSTLELGDSALYLCASSSQEGQGNTGELFFGEGSRLTVL.

The DNA for the CDR3 is TGTGCCAGCAGCTTAAACCAGGGACTCAATGAAAAACTGTTTTTT. Its protein is CASSLNQGLNEKLFF. The rearrangement uses TRBV11-2 and TRBJ1-4, with a possible D match to TRBD1 (5 bases). CDR1 and CDR2 (germline): SGHAT, FQNNGV. The CDR3 totals 15 residues. Trimming took off 2 bases at V and 5 bases at J, with 12 bases between the two ends.

In its sample, this clone was seen many times. The chain recombines TRBV3-1 with TRBJ2-2; 7 bases align to TRBD2. This CDR3 spans 14 amino acids. Trimming at V came to 3 bases and at J to 5 bases, leaving 3 bases not matched to a gene. Germline-derived CDR1 and CDR2 are LGHDT and YNNKEL (reference sequence). The CDR3 coding sequence is TGTGCCAGCAGCCAGCGGGAGAGAACCGGGGAGCTGTTTTTT. This encodes CASSQRERTGELFF.

The sample holds many counts of this clone. V and J are TRBV6-1 and TRBJ2-1; 9 bases align to TRBD2. Germline loops: CDR1 MNHNS, CDR2 SASEGT. Unmatched junction bases numbered 9, after V lost 7 bases and J lost 5 bases. The CDR3 spans 15 residues. The CDR3 DNA sequence: TGTGCCAGCAATCTTAAGGGACTAGCAGACAATGAGCAGTTCTTC. The encoded protein is CASNLKGLADNEQFF.

The chain recombines TRBV18 with TRBJ2-3; D unresolved. V shed 6 bases and J shed 2 bases, with 9 bases lying between them. Germline CDR1 KGHSH, CDR2 LQKENI. The CDR3 runs 13 residues. The DNA for the CDR3 is TGTGCCAGCTCGCCTATGAACACAGATACGCAGTATTTT. It is translated as CASSPMNTDTQYF.

This clone was seen repeatedly, ten times or more. This chain links TRBV5-1 with TRBJ1-6; tentative D call: TRBD1 (6 bases). The V and J ends lost 4 bases and 6 bases respectively, with 17 bases between them. Germline V lookup: CDR1 SGHRS, CDR2 YFSETQ. The CDR3 contains 16 residues. The CDR3 reads CASSGGQRRINSPLHF. The CDR3 region has the DNA TGCGCCAGCAGCGGAGGACAGAGAAGGATTAATTCACCCCTCCACTTT.